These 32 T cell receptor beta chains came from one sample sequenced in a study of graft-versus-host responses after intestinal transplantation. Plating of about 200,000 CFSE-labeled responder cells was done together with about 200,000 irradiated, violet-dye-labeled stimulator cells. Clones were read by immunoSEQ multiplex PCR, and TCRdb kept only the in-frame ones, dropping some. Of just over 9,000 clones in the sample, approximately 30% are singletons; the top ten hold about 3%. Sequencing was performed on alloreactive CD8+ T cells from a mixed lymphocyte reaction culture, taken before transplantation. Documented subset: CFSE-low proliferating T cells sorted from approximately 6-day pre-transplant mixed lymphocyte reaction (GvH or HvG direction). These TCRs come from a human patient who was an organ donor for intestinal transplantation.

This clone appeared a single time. The CDR3 protein is CATRGLAGGAYEQYF. CDR3 nucleotides: TGTGCCACCAGGGGACTAGCGGGGGGGGCCTACGAGCAGTACTTC. This rearrangement joins TRBV6-5 to TRBJ2-7; 16 bases fit TRBD2. CDR3 length: 15 amino acids. V was clipped by 10 bases and J by 2 bases; unmatched bases: 5. Looked up from germline, CDR1 is MNHEY and CDR2 is SVGAGI.

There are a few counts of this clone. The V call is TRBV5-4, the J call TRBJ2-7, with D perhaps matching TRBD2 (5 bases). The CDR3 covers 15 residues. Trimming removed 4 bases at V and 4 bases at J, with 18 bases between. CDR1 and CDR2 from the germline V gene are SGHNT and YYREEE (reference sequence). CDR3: CASSQEGGPWYEQYF. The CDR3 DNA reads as TGTGCCAGCAGCCAAGAGGGCGGCCCTTGGTACGAGCAGTACTTC.

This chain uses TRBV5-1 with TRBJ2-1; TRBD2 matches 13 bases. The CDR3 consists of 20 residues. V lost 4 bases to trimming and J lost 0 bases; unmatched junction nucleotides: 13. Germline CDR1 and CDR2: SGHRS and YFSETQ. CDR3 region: CASSPSSGTSGNRSYNEQFF. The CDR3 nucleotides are TGCGCCAGCAGCCCGTCCTCCGGGACTAGCGGGAACCGCTCCTACAATGAGCAGTTCTTC.

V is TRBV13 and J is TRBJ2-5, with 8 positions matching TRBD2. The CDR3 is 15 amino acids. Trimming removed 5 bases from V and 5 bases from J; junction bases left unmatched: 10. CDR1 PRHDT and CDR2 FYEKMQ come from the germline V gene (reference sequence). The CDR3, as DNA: TGTGCCAGCAGCGCCCGGACTAGCCGTAGGGAGACCCAGTACTTC. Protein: CASSARTSRRETQYF.

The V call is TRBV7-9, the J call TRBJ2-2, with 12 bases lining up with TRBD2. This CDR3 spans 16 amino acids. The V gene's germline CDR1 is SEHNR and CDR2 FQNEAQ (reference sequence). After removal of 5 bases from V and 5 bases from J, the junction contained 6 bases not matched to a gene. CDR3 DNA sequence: TGTGCCAGCAGCAACCCCGGGACTAGCGGGACCGGGGAGCTGTTTTTT. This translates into CASSNPGTSGTGELFF. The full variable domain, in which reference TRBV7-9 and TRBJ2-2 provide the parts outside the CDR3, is DTGVSQNPRHKITKRGQNVTFRCDPISEHNRLYWYRQTLGQGPEFLTYFQNEAQLEKSRLLSDRFSAERPKGSFSTLEIQRTEQGDSAMYLCASSNPGTSGTGELFFGEGSRLTVL.

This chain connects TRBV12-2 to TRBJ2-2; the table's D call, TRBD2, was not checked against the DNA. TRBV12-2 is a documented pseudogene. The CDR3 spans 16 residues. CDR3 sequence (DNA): TGTGCAAGTCGCTTAGTTCCGGGTAGGTACACCGGGGAGCTGTTTTTT. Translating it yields CASRLVPGRYTGELFF.

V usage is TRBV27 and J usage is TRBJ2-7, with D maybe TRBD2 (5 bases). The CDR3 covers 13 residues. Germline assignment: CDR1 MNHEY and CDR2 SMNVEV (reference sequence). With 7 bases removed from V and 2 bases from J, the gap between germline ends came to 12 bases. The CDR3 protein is CASIVGLTYEQYF. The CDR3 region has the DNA TGTGCCAGCATAGTCGGACTCACCTACGAGCAGTACTTC.

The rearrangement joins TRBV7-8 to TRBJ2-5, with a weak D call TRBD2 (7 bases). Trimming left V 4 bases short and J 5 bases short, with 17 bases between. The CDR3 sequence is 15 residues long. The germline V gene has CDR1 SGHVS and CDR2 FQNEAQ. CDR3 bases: TGTGCCAGCAGCTCTCTGATCGGGGGGCGGGAGACCCAGTACTTC. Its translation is CASSSLIGGRETQYF.

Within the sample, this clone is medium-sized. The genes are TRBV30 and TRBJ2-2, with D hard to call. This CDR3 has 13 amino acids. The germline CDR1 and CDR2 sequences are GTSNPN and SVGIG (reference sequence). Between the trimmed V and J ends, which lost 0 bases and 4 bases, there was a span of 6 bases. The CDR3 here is CAWSVTGTGELFF. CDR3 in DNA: TGTGCCTGGAGTGTAACCGGCACCGGGGAGCTGTTTTTT.

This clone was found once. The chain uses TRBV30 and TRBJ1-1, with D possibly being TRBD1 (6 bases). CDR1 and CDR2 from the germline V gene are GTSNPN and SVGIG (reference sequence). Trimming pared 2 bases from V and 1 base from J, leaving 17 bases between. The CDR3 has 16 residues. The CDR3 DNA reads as TGTGCCTGGAGTACAGACGACAGGTTGGGGAACACTGAAGCTTTCTTT. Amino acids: CAWSTDDRLGNTEAFF.

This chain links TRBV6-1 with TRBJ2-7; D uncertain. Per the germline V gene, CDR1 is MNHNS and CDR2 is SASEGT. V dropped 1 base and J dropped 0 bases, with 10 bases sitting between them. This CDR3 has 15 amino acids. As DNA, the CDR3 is TGTGCCAGCAGTGAAGACTTGGTAAGCTCCTACGAGCAGTACTTC. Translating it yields CASSEDLVSSYEQYF.

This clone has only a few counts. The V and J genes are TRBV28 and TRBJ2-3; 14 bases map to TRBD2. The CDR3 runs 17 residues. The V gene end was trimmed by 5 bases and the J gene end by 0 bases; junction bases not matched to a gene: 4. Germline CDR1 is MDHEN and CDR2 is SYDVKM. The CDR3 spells CASSPRLAGGSTDTQYF. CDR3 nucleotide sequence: TGTGCCAGCAGTCCCCGACTAGCGGGAGGGAGCACAGATACGCAGTATTTT.

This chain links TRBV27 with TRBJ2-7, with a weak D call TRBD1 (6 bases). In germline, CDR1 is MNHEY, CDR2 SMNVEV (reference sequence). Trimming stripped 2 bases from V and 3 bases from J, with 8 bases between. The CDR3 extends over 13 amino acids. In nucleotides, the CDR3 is TGTGCCAGCAGTTTAGGACAGTACTACGAGCAGTACTTC. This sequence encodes CASSLGQYYEQYF.

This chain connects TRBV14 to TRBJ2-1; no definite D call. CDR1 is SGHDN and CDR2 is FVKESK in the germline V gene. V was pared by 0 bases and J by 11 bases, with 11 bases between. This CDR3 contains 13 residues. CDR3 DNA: TGTGCCAGCAGCCAAGACCCGGAGTGGAAGCAGTTCTTC. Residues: CASSQDPEWKQFF.

The CDR3 coding sequence is TGTGCCAGCAGTCCCTATGCCCCAAGGGGCTCCTACGAGCAGTACTTC. It is translated as CASSPYAPRGSYEQYF. The genes are TRBV27 and TRBJ2-7; TRBD1 might be the D (5 bases). Germline CDR1 is MNHEY and CDR2 is SMNVEV (reference sequence). V dropped 5 bases and J dropped 0 bases, with 17 bases sitting between them. This CDR3 region has 16 residues.

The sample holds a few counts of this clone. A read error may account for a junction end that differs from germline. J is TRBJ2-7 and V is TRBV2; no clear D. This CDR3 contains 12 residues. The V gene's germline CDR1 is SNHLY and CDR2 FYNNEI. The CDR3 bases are TGTGCCAGCAGGGAAGACATCGACGAGCAGTACTTC. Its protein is CASREDIDEQYF.

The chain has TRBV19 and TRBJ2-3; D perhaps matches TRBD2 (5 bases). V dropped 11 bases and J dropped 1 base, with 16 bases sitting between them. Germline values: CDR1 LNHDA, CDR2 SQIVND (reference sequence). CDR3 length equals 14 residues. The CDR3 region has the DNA TGTGCCTCAAGTTTTGAGGGAGGCACAGATACGCAGTATTTT. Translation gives CASSFEGGTDTQYF.

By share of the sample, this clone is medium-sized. The CDR3, as DNA: TGTGCCAGCAGCTTGGGACAGAACTACGAGCAGTACTTC. Its protein product is CASSLGQNYEQYF. The chain employs TRBV27 and TRBJ2-7, with 7 bases matching TRBD1. CDR3 length: 13 amino acids. Per the germline V gene, CDR1 is MNHEY and CDR2 is SMNVEV (reference sequence). Unmatched junction bases numbered 5, after V lost 6 bases and J lost 3 bases.

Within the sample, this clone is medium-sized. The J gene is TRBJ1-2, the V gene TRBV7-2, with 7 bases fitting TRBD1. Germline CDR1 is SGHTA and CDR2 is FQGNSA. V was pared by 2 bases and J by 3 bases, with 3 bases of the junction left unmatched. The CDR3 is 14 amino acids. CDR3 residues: CASSLSGGDYGYTF. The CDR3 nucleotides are TGTGCCAGCAGCTTATCAGGGGGTGACTATGGCTACACCTTC.

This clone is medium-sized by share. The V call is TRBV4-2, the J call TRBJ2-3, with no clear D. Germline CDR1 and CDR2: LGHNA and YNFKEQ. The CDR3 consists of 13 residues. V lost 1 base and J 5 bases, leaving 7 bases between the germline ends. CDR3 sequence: CASSQVLEDTQYF. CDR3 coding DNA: TGTGCCAGCAGCCAAGTTCTAGAAGATACGCAGTATTTT.

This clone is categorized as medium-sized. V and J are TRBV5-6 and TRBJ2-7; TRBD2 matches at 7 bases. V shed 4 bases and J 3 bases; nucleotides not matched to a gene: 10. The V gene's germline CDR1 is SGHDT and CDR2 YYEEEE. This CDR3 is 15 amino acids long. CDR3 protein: CASSPLGLADYEQYF. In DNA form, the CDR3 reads TGTGCCAGCAGCCCCCTGGGGCTAGCGGACTACGAGCAGTACTTC.

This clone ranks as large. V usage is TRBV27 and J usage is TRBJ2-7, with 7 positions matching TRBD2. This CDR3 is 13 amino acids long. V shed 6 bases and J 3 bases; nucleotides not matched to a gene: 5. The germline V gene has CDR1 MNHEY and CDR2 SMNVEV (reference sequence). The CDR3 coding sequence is TGTGCCAGCAGCCCCACTAGCGTCTACGAGCAGTACTTC. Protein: CASSPTSVYEQYF.

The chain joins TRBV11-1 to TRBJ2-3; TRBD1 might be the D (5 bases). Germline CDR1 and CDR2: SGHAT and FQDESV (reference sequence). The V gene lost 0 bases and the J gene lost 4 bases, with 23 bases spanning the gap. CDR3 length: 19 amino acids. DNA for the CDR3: TGTGCCAGCAGCTTAGCGTGGGGTGGGGCGTCGGCCACCGCAGATACGCAGTATTTT. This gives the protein CASSLAWGGASATADTQYF. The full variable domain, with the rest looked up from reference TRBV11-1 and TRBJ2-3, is EAEVAQSPRYKITEKSQAVAFWCDPISGHATLYWYRQILGQGPELLVQFQDESVVDDSQLPKDRFSAERLKGVDSTLKIQPAELGDSAMYLCASSLAWGGASATADTQYFGPGTRLTVL.

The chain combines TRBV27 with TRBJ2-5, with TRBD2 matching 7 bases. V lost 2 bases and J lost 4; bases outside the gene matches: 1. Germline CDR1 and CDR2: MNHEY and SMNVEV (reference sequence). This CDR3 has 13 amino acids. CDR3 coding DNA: TGTGCCAGCAGTTTAGTAGCGGGAGAGACCCAGTACTTC. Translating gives CASSLVAGETQYF.

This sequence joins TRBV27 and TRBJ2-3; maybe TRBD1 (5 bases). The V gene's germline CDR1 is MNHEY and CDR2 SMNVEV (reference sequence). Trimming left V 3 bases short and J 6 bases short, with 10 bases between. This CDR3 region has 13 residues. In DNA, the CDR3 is TGTGCCAGCAGTTTCACAGGAGTTGATACGCAGTATTTT. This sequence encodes CASSFTGVDTQYF.

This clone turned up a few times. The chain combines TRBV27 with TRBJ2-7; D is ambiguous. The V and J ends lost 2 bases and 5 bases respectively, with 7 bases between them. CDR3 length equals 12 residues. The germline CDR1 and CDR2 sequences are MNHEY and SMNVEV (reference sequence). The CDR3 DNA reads TGTGCCAGCAGTTTAAAGACTCACGAGCAGTACTTC. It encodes CASSLKTHEQYF.

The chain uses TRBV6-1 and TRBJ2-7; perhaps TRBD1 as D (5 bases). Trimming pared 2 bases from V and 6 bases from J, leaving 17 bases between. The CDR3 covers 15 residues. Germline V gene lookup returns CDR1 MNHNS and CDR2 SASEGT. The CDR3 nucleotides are TGTGCCAGCAGTGAAAGGGGTAAGGGTTCGGGCGAGCAGTACTTC. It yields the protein CASSERGKGSGEQYF.

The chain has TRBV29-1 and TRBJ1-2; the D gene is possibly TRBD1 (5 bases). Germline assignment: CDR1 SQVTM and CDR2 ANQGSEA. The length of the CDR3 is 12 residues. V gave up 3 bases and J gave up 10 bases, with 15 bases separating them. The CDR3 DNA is TGCAGCGTTGACGTCCCAGGGTTAGACTACACCTTC. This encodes CSVDVPGLDYTF.

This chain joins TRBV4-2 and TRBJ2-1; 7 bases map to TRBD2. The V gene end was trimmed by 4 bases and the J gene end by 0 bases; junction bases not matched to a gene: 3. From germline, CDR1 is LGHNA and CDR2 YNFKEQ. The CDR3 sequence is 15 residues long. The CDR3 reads CASSPGRRSYNEQFF. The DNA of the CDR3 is TGTGCCAGCAGCCCCGGGAGGCGCTCCTACAATGAGCAGTTCTTC.

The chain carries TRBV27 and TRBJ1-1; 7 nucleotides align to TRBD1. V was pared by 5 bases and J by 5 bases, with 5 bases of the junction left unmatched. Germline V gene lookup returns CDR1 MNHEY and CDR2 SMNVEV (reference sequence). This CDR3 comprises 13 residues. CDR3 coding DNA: TGTGCCAGCAGTGAGACAGGGAGAACTGAAGCTTTCTTT. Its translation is CASSETGRTEAFF.

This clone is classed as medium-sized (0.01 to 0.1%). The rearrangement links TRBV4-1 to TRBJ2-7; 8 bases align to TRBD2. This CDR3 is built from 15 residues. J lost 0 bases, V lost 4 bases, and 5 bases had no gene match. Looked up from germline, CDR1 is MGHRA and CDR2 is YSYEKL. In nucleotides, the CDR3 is TGCGCCAGCAGCCTGACTAGCGATAGCTCCTACGAGCAGTACTTC. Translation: CASSLTSDSSYEQYF.

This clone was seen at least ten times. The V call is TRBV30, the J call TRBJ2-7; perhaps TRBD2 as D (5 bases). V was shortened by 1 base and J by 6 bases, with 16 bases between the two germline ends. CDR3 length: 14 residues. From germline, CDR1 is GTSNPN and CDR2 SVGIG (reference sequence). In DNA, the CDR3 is TGTGCCTGGAGTGGGGTAAGGGTGGCGGGCGAGCAGTACTTC. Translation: CAWSGVRVAGEQYF.